This T cell receptor (beta chain) was captured in a study of blood T cell repertoires in COVID-19 (dated by TCRdb to 2018 to 2020). With respect to the entire study: The collaborator samples originated in the United States, Italy and Spain and spanned the acute and convalescent phases of COVID-19. Where available, HLA class I and class II types were taken from metadata supplied by the sample provider and were not determined by assay-based typing. The material from the prospective study consisted of cDNA or gDNA derived from T cells, B-cell-depleted T cells, or PBMCs. Deeply sampled blood TCRbeta repertoires from subjects exposed to, actively infected with, or recovered from COVID-19 were included in the dataset. A de-identified subject ID, COVID-19 status, age in years and sex were almost always included in the sample metadata. The samples were drawn from two sources: the first 160 participants of the ongoing ImmuneRACE study, and 950 to 1,500 subjects contributed by 6 global collaborators. The repertoires were made available in a free public database intended to serve as a resource for research on the immune response to SARS-CoV-2.

Whole blood was collected in K2EDTA tubes by collaborating institutions according to the institutions' own protocols. Collaborator samples were shipped for TCRbeta analysis as frozen whole blood, isolated PBMCs, or DNA extracted from either sample type. The junction carries 15 bases between V and J, which are trimmed by 7 bases and 5 bases respectively. The CDR3 goes from the cysteine to the phenylalanine over 14 residues. Of the read, only the CDR3 DNA is kept; its 42 bases are in frame from base 1. For CDR1 and CDR2, the germline V gene (reference sequence) lists LNHDA and SQIVND. Note on this clone: It lacks a known antigen. No much larger clone exists at a distance of one base, and base qualities are not known.

Study-level results and caveats: How much clinical and demographic metadata was included differed by source and by participant, and the metadata was provided uncurated.

The immunoSEQ Assay, a bias-controlled multiplex PCR, was used to amplify TCRbeta CDR3 regions from genomic DNA. On the authors' methods: Nucleated cell counts per sample were estimated from amplification of reference gene primers within the assay. Sequence reads were collapsed and filtered to measure the absolute abundance of every unique TCRbeta CDR3 rearrangement. Productive Simpson clonality was computed per sample as the square root of Simpson's diversity index over productive rearrangements. This is the immuneACCESS table as TCRdb keeps it, with only in-frame sequences that have V and J called. A part of the clones is gone; compared with another copy, unresolved V genes explain less than half, and the rest is unexplained. The DNA was the basis for D and trimming; V, J and clone size are from that table. The sample table records tens of thousands of clones; about nine tenths of these occur just once. Approximately 2% of the sample comes from the top ten.

The chain uses TRBV19 and TRBJ1-5; perhaps TRBD1 is the D gene, with 5 bases matching. The TCR originated in a man aged 45-60 years with active COVID-19. Sequencing was performed on peripheral blood. In nucleotides, the sequence is TGTGCCAGTAAGGTGGGGGGAAAGGATCAGCCCCAGCATTTT. The translation is CASKVGGKDQPQHF. The variable domain in full, with residues beyond the CDR3 obtained from the reference TRBV19 and TRBJ1-5 genes, is DGGITQSPKYLFRKEGQNVTLSCEQNLNHDAMYWYRQDPGQGLRLIYYSQIVNDFQKGDIAEGYSVSREKKESFPLTVTSAQKNPTAFYLCASKVGGKDQPQHFGDGTRLSIL.